The entry below gives a single TCR beta chain sequence along with its context. The target antigen is unknown. The V and J ends lost 2 bases and 4 bases respectively, with 11 bases between them. The CDR3 is 13 amino acids. Germline CDR1 GTSNPN, CDR2 SVGIG (reference sequence). The data were obtained in a study of T cell responses to AZD1222 COVID-19 vaccine. Sequencing was performed with immunoSEQ multiplex PCR; in TCRdb, only in-frame clones are kept and a portion is missing. The sample carries roughly 150,000 clones, 85% to 95% recorded once. General study points: Donors in the cohort were predominantly white British and more often female, and clonal diversity was possibly underestimated. Reportedly, nearly half the spike-specific TCRs target unmutated variant regions.

This TCR came from an adult in good health. The sample here was peripheral blood, taken on day 0 of AZD1222 vaccination. The V call is TRBV30, the J call TRBJ1-2, with no clear D. CDR3 amino acids: CAWSSEATYGYTF. The DNA for the CDR3 is TGTGCCTGGAGTAGTGAGGCAACCTATGGCTACACCTTC.